The 6 T cell receptor beta chains listed next were all sequenced from one sample in a study of blood T cell repertoires in COVID-19. Sequenced by immunoSEQ multiplex PCR; TCRdb stores in-frame clones only, minus some. The sample has around 80,000 clones, approximately 84% seen once. Sequenced material: peripheral blood. The receptor set was obtained from a human donor in a cohort sampled during active COVID-19.

The chain combines TRBV15 with TRBJ1-2, with TRBD1 as a possible D gene (5 bases). The CDR3 has 15 residues. CDR1 is LNHNV, CDR2 YYDKDF, per germline (reference sequence). V was trimmed by 1 base and J by 3 bases, leaving 12 bases between them. The CDR3 DNA is TGTGCCACCAGCAGAGCAGCAACAGGCGACTATGGCTACACCTTC. This translates into CATSRAATGDYGYTF.

V is TRBV27 and J is TRBJ2-3; 10 nucleotides line up with TRBD2. From germline, CDR1 is MNHEY and CDR2 SMNVEV (reference sequence). The CDR3 loop spans 18 amino acids. The V and J ends lost 6 bases and 6 bases, in that order; junction bases with no gene match: 18. The CDR3: CASSPILPSGGTPDTQYF. The CDR3 nucleotides are TGTGCCAGCAGCCCAATACTACCTAGCGGGGGTACCCCGGATACGCAGTATTTT.

This clone was seen once. This chain links TRBV7-9 with TRBJ2-1; tentative D call: TRBD1 (6 bases). The V end lost 5 bases, the J end lost 3 bases, and 14 bases lay between the germline ends. The CDR3 spans 15 residues. CDR1 and CDR2 from the germline V gene are SEHNR and FQNEAQ (reference sequence). CDR3 loop: CASSRPGQRYNEQFF. DNA of the CDR3: TGTGCCAGCAGCCGACCGGGACAACGCTACAATGAGCAGTTCTTC. The full variable domain, with the rest looked up from reference TRBV7-9 and TRBJ2-1, is DTGVSQNPRHKITKRGQNVTFRCDPISEHNRLYWYRQTLGQGPEFLTYFQNEAQLEKSRLLSDRFSAERPKGSFSTLEIQRTEQGDSAMYLCASSRPGQRYNEQFFGPGTRLTVL.

The gene calls are TRBV29-1 and TRBJ2-7; maybe TRBD1 (6 bases). The CDR3 totals 15 residues. Trimming stripped 3 bases from V and 1 base from J, with 16 bases between. CDR1 is SQVTM and CDR2 is ANQGSEA in the germline V gene. The CDR3 reads CSVEVLDRQSYEQYF. CDR3 DNA sequence: TGCAGCGTTGAGGTACTCGACAGGCAGTCCTACGAGCAGTACTTC.

J is TRBJ1-4 and V is TRBV7-9, with D tentatively TRBD1 (5 bases). Between the trimmed V and J ends, which lost 4 bases and 6 bases, there was a span of 12 bases. This CDR3 contains 14 residues. Looked up from germline, CDR1 is SEHNR and CDR2 is FQNEAQ (reference sequence). The CDR3 DNA sequence: TGTGCCAGCAGCTCGGCAGGGTCGCATGAAAAACTGTTTTTT. It codes for CASSSAGSHEKLFF.

The V call is TRBV21-1, the J call TRBJ2-7; the table's D call of TRBD1 was not tested on the DNA. TRBV21-1 is annotated as a pseudogene. The CDR3 totals 17 residues. As DNA, the CDR3 is TGTGCCAGCAGCAAAGCCCCACCCGGGACAGCAACCCACGAGCAGTACTTC. Protein product: CASSKAPPGTATHEQYF.